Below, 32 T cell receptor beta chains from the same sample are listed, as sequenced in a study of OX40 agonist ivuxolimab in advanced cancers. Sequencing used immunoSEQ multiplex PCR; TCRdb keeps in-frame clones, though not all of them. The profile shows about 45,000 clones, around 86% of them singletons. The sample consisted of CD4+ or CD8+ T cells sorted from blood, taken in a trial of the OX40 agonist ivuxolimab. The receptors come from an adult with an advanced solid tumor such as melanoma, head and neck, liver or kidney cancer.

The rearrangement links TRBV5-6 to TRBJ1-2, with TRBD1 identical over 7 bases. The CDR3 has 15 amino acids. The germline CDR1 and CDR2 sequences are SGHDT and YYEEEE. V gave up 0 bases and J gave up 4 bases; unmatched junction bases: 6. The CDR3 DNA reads TGTGCCAGCAGCTTGGTTTCGGCAGGGGGCTATGGCTACACCTTC. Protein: CASSLVSAGGYGYTF. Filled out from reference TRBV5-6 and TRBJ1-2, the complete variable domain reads DAGVTQSPTHLIKTRGQQVTLRCSPKSGHDTVSWYQQALGQGPQFIFQYYEEEERQRGNFPDRFSGHQFPNYSSELNVNALLLGDSALYLCASSLVSAGGYGYTFGSGTRLTVV.

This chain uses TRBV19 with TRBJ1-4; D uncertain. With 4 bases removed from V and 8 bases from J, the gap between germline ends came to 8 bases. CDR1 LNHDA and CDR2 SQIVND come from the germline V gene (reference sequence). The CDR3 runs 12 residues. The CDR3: CASSKRGEKLFF. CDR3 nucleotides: TGTGCCAGTAGTAAGCGAGGGGAAAAACTGTTTTTT.

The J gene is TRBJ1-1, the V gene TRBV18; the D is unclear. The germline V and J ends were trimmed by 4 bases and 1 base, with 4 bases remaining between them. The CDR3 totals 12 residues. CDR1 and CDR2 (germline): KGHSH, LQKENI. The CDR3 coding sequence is TGTGCCAGCTCACTGGCGAACACTGAAGCTTTCTTT. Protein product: CASSLANTEAFF.

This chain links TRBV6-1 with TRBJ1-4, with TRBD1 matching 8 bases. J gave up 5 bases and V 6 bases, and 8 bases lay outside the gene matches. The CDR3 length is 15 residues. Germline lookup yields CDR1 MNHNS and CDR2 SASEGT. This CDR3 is CASRVWDRINEKLFF. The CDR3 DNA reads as TGTGCCAGCAGGGTCTGGGACAGGATAAATGAAAAACTGTTTTTT.

CDR3 in DNA: TGTGCCAGCTCACCACCCTGGGTGTCTCCGGCAGGAGAGACCCAGTACTTC. Its translation: CASSPPWVSPAGETQYF. This rearrangement joins TRBV18 to TRBJ2-5; unclear D gene. The V gene lost 0 bases and the J gene lost 4 bases, with 18 bases spanning the gap. Germline loops: CDR1 KGHSH, CDR2 LQKENI. The CDR3 is 17 amino acids.

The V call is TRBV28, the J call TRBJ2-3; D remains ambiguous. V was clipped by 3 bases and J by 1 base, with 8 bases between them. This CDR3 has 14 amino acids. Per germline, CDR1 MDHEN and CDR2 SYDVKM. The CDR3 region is CASSLPRGTDTQYF. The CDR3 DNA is TGTGCCAGCAGTTTGCCAAGGGGCACAGATACGCAGTATTTT.

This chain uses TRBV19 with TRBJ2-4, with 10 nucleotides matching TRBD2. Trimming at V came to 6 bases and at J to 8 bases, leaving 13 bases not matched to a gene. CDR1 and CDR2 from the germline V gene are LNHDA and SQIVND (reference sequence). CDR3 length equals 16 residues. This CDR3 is CASRVWPSSGGYIQYF. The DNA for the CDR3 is TGTGCCAGTAGAGTATGGCCCTCTAGCGGGGGATACATTCAGTACTTC. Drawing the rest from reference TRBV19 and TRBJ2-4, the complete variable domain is DGGITQSPKYLFRKEGQNVTLSCEQNLNHDAMYWYRQDPGQGLRLIYYSQIVNDFQKGDIAEGYSVSREKKESFPLTVTSAQKNPTAFYLCASRVWPSSGGYIQYFGAGTRLSVL.

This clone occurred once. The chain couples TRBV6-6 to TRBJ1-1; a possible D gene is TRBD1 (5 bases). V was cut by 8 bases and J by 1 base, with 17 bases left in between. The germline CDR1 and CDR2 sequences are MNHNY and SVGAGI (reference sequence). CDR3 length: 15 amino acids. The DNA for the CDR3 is TGTGCCAGCCGGGGGTTTGGGATAGGGAACACTGAAGCTTTCTTT. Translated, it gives CASRGFGIGNTEAFF.

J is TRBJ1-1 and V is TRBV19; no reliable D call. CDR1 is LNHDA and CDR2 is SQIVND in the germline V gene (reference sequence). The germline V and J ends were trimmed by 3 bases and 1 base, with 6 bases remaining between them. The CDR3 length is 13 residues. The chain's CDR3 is CASSISRNTEAFF. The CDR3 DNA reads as TGTGCCAGTAGTATTTCTCGGAACACTGAAGCTTTCTTT.

The CDR3 DNA reads TGTGCCAGCAGCTTAACCCAACCGGGACAGGGAGGCAATGAGCAGTTCTTC. It specifies CASSLTQPGQGGNEQFF. The chain has TRBV7-3 and TRBJ2-1; TRBD1 aligns across 9 bases. Trimming at V came to 0 bases and at J to 6 bases, leaving 9 bases not matched to a gene. Germline V CDR1 and CDR2: SGHTA, FQGTGA. The CDR3 length is 17 residues.

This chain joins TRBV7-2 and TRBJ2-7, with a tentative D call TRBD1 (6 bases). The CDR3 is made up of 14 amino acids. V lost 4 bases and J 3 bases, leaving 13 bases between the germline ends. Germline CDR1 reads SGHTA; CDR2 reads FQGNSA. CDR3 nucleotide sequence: TGTGCCAGCAGCTACAGGGATACCCTCTACGAGCAGTACTTC. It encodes CASSYRDTLYEQYF.

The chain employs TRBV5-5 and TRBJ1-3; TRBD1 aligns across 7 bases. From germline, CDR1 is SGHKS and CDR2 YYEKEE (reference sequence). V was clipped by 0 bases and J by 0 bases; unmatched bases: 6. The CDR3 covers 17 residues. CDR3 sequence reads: CASSLGQGDVSGNTIYF. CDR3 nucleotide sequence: TGTGCCAGCAGCTTGGGACAGGGCGATGTCTCTGGAAACACCATATATTTT. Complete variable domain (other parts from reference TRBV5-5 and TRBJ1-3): DAGVTQSPTHLIKTRGQQVTLRCSPISGHKSVSWYQQVLGQGPQFIFQYYEKEERGRGNFPDRFSARQFPNYSSELNVNALLLGDSALYLCASSLGQGDVSGNTIYFGEGSWLTVV.

The CDR3 DNA reads TGTGCCAGCATAAAGAACCTAGGGGGCGAGCAGTACTTC. It translates to CASIKNLGGEQYF. This chain links TRBV2 with TRBJ2-5, with D perhaps TRBD1 (6 bases). Judging by the DNA end, TRBJ2-7 fits better; the J call may be wrong. The CDR3 extends over 13 amino acids. In germline, CDR1 is SNHLY, CDR2 FYNNEI.

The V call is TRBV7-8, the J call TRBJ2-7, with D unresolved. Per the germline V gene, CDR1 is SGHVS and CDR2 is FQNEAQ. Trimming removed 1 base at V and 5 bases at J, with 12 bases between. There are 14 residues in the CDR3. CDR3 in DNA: TGTGCCAGCAGCTTAGAAGGGCCCACCCACGAGCAGTACTTC. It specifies CASSLEGPTHEQYF.

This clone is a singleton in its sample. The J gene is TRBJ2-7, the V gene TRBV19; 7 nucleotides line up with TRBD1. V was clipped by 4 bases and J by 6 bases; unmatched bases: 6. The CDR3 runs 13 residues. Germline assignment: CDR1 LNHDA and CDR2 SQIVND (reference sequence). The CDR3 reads CASSTTGSAEQYF. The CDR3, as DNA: TGTGCCAGTAGTACGACAGGGTCCGCCGAGCAGTACTTC.

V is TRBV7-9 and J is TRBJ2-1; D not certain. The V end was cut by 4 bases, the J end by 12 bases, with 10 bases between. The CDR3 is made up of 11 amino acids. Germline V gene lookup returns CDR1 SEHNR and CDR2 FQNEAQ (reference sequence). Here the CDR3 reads CASSSGKGQFF. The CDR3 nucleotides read TGTGCCAGCAGCTCTGGGAAAGGGCAGTTCTTC.

The DNA of the CDR3 is TGCAGCGTTGAAGGGAGTAACTCAGATACGCAGTATTTT. The encoded protein is CSVEGSNSDTQYF. The rearrangement joins TRBV29-1 to TRBJ2-3; D unresolved. The CDR3 totals 13 residues. Trimming pared 1 base from V and 4 bases from J, leaving 9 bases between. Germline loops: CDR1 SQVTM, CDR2 ANQGSEA.

CDR3: CASSFREAYGYTF. CDR3 bases: TGTGCCAGCAGCTTCCGGGAGGCCTATGGCTACACCTTC. The chain combines TRBV7-9 with TRBJ1-2; no clear D. This CDR3 spans 13 amino acids. Per germline, CDR1 SEHNR and CDR2 FQNEAQ (reference sequence). V was cut by 3 bases and J by 4 bases, with 9 bases left in between.

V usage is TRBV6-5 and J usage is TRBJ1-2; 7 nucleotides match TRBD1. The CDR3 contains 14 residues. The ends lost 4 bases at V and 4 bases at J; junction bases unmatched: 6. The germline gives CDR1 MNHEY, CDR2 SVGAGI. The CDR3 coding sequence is TGTGCCAGCAGTTTACAGGGGCAGCCCTATGGCTACACCTTC. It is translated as CASSLQGQPYGYTF.

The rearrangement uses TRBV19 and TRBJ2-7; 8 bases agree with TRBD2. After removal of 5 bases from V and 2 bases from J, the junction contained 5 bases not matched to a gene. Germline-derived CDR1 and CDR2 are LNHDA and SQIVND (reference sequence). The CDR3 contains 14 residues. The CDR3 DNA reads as TGTGCCAGTAGTCTTGAGCGGGGGACCTACGAGCAGTACTTC. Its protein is CASSLERGTYEQYF.

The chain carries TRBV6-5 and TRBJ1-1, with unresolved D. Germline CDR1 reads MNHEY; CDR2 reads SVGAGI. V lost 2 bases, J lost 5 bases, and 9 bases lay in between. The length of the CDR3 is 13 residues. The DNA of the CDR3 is TGTGCCAGCAGTTACACGAGAGGGACTGAAGCTTTCTTT. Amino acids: CASSYTRGTEAFF.

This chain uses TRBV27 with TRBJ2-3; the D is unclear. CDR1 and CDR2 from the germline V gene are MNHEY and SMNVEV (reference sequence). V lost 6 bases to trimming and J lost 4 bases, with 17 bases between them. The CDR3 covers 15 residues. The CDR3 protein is CASSSGRAVADTQYF. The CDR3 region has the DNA TGTGCCAGCAGCTCAGGTAGAGCTGTGGCAGATACGCAGTATTTT.

The chain's CDR3 is CASNNHAVHEQYF. In nucleotides, the CDR3 is TGTGCCAGCAACAACCACGCAGTTCACGAGCAGTACTTC. This rearrangement joins TRBV5-4 to TRBJ2-7; D is unresolved. Germline CDR1 SGHNT, CDR2 YYREEE (reference sequence). Trimming cost V 6 bases and J 5 bases, with 15 bases left between them. This CDR3 is built from 13 residues.

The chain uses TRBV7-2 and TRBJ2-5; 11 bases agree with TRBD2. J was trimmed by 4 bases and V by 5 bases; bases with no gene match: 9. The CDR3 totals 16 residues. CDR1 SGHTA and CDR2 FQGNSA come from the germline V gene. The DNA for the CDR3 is TGTGCCAGCAGCGCCTTAGCGGGGGGGCCTGGAGAGACCCAGTACTTC. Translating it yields CASSALAGGPGETQYF. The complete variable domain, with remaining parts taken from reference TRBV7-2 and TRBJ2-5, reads GAGVSQSPSNKVTEKGKDVELRCDPISGHTALYWYRQSLGQGLEFLIYFQGNSAPDKSGLPSDRFSAERTGGSVSTLTIQRTQQEDSAVYLCASSALAGGPGETQYFGPGTRLLVL.

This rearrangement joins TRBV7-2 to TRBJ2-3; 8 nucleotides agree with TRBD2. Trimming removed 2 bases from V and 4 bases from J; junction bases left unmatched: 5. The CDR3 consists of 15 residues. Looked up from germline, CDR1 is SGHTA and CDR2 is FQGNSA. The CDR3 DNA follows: TGTGCCAGCAGCTTAATTAGCGGGGCCGCAGATACGCAGTATTTT. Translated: CASSLISGAADTQYF.

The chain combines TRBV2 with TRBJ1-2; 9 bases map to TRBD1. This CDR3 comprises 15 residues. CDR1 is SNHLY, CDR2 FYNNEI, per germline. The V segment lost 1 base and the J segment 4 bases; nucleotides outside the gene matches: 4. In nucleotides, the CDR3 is TGTGCCAGCAGTGAAGGGACAGGGGAGGCCTATGGCTACACCTTC. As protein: CASSEGTGEAYGYTF. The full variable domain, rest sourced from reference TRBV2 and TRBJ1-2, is EPEVTQTPSHQVTQMGQEVILRCVPISNHLYFYWYRQILGQKVEFLVSFYNNEISEKSEIFDDQFSVERPDGSNFTLKIRSTKLEDSAMYFCASSEGTGEAYGYTFGSGTRLTVV.

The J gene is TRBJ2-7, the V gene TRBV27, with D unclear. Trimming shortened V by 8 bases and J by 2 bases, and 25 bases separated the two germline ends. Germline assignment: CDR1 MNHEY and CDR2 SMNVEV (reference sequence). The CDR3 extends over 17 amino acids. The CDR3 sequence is CASETPRIPHPAYEQYF. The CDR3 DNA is TGTGCCAGCGAGACCCCCAGAATTCCGCACCCAGCCTACGAGCAGTACTTC.

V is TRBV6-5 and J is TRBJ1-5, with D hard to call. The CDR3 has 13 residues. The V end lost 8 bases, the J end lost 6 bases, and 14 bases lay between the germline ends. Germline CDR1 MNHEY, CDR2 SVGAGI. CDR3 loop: CASGRDSRQPQHF. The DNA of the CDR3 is TGTGCCAGCGGGAGGGATTCGCGTCAGCCCCAGCATTTT.

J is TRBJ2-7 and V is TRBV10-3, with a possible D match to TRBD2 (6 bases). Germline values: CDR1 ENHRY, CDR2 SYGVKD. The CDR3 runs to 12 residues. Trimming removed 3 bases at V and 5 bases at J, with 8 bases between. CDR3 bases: TGTGCCATCAGTGACGGGGAGGACGAGCAGTACTTC. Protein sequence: CAISDGEDEQYF.

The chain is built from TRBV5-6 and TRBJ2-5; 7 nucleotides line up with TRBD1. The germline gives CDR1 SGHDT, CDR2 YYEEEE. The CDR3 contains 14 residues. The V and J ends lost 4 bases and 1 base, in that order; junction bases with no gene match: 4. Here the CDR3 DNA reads TGTGCCAGCAGCCCAGGGACAGCCCAAGAGACCCAGTACTTC. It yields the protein CASSPGTAQETQYF.

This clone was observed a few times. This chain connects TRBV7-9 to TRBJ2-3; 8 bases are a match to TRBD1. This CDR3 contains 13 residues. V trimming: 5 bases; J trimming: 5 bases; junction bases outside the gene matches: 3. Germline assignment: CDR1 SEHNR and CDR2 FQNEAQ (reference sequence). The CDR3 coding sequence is TGTGCCAGCAGCCAACAGGGGGTAGATACGCAGTATTTT. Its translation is CASSQQGVDTQYF.

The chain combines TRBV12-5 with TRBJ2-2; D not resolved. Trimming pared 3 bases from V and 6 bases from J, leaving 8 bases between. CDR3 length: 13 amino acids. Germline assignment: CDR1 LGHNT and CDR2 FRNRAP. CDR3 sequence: CASGFDGPGELFF. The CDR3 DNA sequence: TGTGCTAGTGGTTTTGACGGGCCCGGGGAGCTGTTTTTT.